This T cell receptor beta chain derives from a study of blood T cell repertoires in COVID-19. Across the study: Nucleic acid was either cDNA or gDNA, and it came from T cells, B-cell-depleted T cells, or PBMCs.

For recovered donors of Cohort 3, there were two negative PCRs, clearance, or symptom resolution. Assay used: immunoSEQ multiplex PCR; TCRdb lists only in-frame clones, some missing. Here the sample spans about 160,000 clones, under 90% being singletons. V gave up 6 bases and J gave up 5 bases; unmatched junction bases: 4. Germline-derived CDR1 and CDR2 are LNHDA and SQIVND (reference sequence). The CDR3 runs to 14 residues. This receptor was identified in a man in his sixties who had recovered from COVID-19. The V call is TRBV19, the J call TRBJ2-1, with 10 bases aligning to TRBD1. The sequenced material came from PBMCs or T cells enriched from blood (not recorded which). The CDR3 sequence is CASRPGQGNNEQFF. In nucleotides, the CDR3 is TGTGCCAGTAGGCCGGGACAGGGGAACAATGAGCAGTTCTTC.